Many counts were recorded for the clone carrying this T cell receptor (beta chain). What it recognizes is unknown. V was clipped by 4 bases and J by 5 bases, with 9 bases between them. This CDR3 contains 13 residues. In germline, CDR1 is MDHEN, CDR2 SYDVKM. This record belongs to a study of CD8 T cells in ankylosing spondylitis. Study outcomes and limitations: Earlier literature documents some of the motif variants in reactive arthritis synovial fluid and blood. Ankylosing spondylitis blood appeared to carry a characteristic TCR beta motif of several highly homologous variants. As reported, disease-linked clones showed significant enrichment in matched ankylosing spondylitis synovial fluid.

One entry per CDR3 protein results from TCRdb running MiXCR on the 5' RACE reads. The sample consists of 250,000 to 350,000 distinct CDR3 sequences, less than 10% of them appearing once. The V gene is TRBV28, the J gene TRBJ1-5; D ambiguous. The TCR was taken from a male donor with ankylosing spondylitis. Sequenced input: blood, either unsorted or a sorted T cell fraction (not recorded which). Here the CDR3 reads CASSWVRDQPQHF. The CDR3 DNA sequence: TGTGCCAGCAGTTGGGTAAGGGATCAGCCCCAGCATTTT. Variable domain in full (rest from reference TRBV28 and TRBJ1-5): DVKVTQSSRYLVKRTGEKVFLECVQDMDHENMFWYRQDPGLGLRLIYFSYDVKMKEKGDIPEGYSVSREKKERFSLILESASTNQTSMYLCASSWVRDQPQHFGDGTRLSIL.